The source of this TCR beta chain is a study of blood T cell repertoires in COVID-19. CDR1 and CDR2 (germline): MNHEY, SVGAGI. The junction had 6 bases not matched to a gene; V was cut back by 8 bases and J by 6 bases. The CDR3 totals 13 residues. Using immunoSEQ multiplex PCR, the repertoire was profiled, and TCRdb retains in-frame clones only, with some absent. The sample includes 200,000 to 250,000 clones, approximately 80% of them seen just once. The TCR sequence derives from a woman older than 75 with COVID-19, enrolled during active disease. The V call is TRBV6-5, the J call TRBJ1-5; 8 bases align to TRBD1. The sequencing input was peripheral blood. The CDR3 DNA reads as TGTGCCAGCGGGACAGGCGGGGGTCAGCCCCAGCATTTT. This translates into CASGTGGGQPQHF.